This TCR beta chain was obtained from a study of CD8 T cells in ankylosing spondylitis. Study-wide results and limits: Researchers reportedly found disease-linked clones significantly enriched in matched ankylosing spondylitis synovial fluid. Seemingly characteristic of ankylosing spondylitis blood was a TCR beta motif consisting of roughly 8 highly homologous variants. A subset of motif variants has previously been described in the synovial fluid and blood of reactive arthritis.

CDR1 SGHRS and CDR2 YFSETQ come from the germline V gene. The CDR3 consists of 13 residues. V lost 4 bases and J lost 3; bases outside the gene matches: 4. This clonotype was seen a handful of times. Its antigen is currently unknown. By quantitative 5'-RACE with molecular barcodes, the TCR beta libraries were made. TCRdb processed the 5' RACE reads anew with MiXCR; each CDR3 protein has one entry. Of 470,000 or so distinct CDR3 sequences in the sample, roughly a quarter are singletons; the top ten hold roughly 0.8%. The receptor was isolated from a male donor with ankylosing spondylitis. V is TRBV5-1 and J is TRBJ2-7; 7 bases line up with TRBD1. The sequenced sample was blood, either unsorted or a sorted T cell fraction (not recorded which). The CDR3 loop is CASSRDSNYEQYF. CDR3 nucleotide sequence: TGCGCCAGCAGCCGGGACAGCAACTACGAGCAGTACTTC.